Below are 14 T cell receptor beta chains sequenced from a single sample in a study of read filtering for tumor transcriptome and immune sequencing. The library was built from about 370 ng RNA with molecular barcoded adaptors for alpha/delta and beta/gamma chains. TCRdb processed the reads anew with MiXCR; each CDR3 protein has one entry. This table holds about 46,000 distinct CDR3 sequences, less than 20% found once. The sequenced sample consisted of a population of CD138-negative cells sorted from bone marrow. The receptors here all came from a donor at least 40 years old with multiple myeloma.

On this clonotype: With a much larger clone just one base away, this may be a read error. The chain employs TRBV5-1 and TRBJ2-5; possibly TRBD2 for D (5 bases). The CDR3 has 13 amino acids. CDR1 is SGHRS and CDR2 is YFSETQ in the germline V gene. V lost 8 bases to trimming and J lost 1 base, with 12 bases between them. CDR3 bases: TGCGCCAGTGGAGGCATCGGCCAAGAGACCCAGTACTTC. It specifies CASGGIGQETQYF.

In its sample, this clonotype was seen a few times. The rearrangement links TRBV20-1 to TRBJ2-7, with TRBD2 matching over 8 bases. The CDR3 length is 13 residues. Germline V lookup: CDR1 DFQATT, CDR2 SNEGSKA (reference sequence). V lost 4 bases to trimming and J lost 2 bases; unmatched junction nucleotides: 4. Here the CDR3 DNA reads TGCAGTGCTATGGGACTAGGCGCCTACGAGCAGTACTTC. Protein product: CSAMGLGAYEQYF.

V is TRBV29-1 and J is TRBJ2-1; 9 nucleotides line up with TRBD2. The junction had 4 bases not matched to a gene; V was cut back by 4 bases and J by 12 bases. CDR3 length: 11 amino acids. Germline values: CDR1 SQVTM, CDR2 ANQGSEA. The CDR3 loop reads CSVGTSGPQFF. CDR3 nucleotide sequence: TGCAGCGTTGGAACTAGCGGGCCGCAGTTCTTC.

As regards this clonotype: Likely a read error: the CDR3 ends without its conserved phenylalanine or tryptophan. V is TRBV28 and J is TRBJ2-2, with unresolved D. V was pared by 6 bases and J by 8 bases, with 16 bases between. The CDR3 consists of 14 residues. Germline V CDR1 and CDR2: MDHEN, SYDVKM. Written as DNA, the CDR3 is TGTGCCAGCAGCTGGCTCCCCCTAGGGGGGGAGCTGTTTTAT. Protein sequence: CASSWLPLGGELFY.

There are a few counts of this clonotype. The chain joins TRBV6-1 to TRBJ1-2, with D hard to call. The CDR3 length is 15 residues. Trimming stripped 4 bases from V and 2 bases from J, with 14 bases between. The germline V gene encodes CDR1 MNHNS and CDR2 SASEGT. CDR3 coding DNA: TGTGCCAGCAGTGTCGGTTTCGGCAGCAACTATGGCTACACCTTC. Translating gives CASSVGFGSNYGYTF.

This clonotype has ten or more counts. V is TRBV18 and J is TRBJ2-5, with D perhaps TRBD1 (5 bases). The germline CDR1 and CDR2 sequences are KGHSH and LQKENI. This CDR3 spans 13 amino acids. V was clipped by 6 bases and J by 2 bases, with 10 bases between them. CDR3 residues: CASSPRGQETQYF. In DNA, the CDR3 is TGTGCCAGCTCCCCAAGGGGACAAGAGACCCAGTACTTC.

In this sample, this clonotype turned up many times. V gene TRBV29-1 combines with J gene TRBJ2-1, with 9 positions matching TRBD1. Unmatched junction bases numbered 2, after V lost 4 bases and J lost 4 bases. The germline V gene has CDR1 SQVTM and CDR2 ANQGSEA. The CDR3 contains 13 residues. The chain's CDR3 is CSVAGQGYNEQFF. The CDR3 DNA reads TGCAGCGTTGCGGGACAGGGATACAATGAGCAGTTCTTC.

This clonotype was detected ten times or more. V and J are TRBV29-1 and TRBJ2-2; 9 bases agree with TRBD1. CDR3 length equals 14 residues. The germline CDR1 and CDR2 sequences are SQVTM and ANQGSEA. V was pared by 6 bases and J by 1 base, with 3 bases of the junction left unmatched. The CDR3 loop is CSVPGQGNTGELFF. CDR3 bases: TGCAGCGTGCCGGGACAGGGGAACACCGGGGAGCTGTTTTTT.

J is TRBJ2-5 and V is TRBV2; 7 bases align to TRBD1. The V gene end was trimmed by 8 bases and the J gene end by 0 bases; junction bases not matched to a gene: 9. The CDR3 is 15 residues long. The V gene's germline CDR1 is SNHLY and CDR2 FYNNEI. CDR3 in amino acids: CASFDRASYQETQYF. CDR3 sequence (DNA): TGTGCCAGCTTCGACAGGGCTAGCTACCAAGAGACCCAGTACTTC.

In its sample, this clonotype was seen many times. V and J are TRBV20-1 and TRBJ2-1, with 8 bases identical to TRBD1. The V gene's germline CDR1 is DFQATT and CDR2 SNEGSKA (reference sequence). The J segment lost 8 bases and the V segment lost 5 bases, leaving 8 bases of the junction unmatched. The CDR3 spans 13 residues. The CDR3 DNA reads as TGCAGTGCTTTGGACAGGGTAATCCATGAGCAGTTCTTC. The encoded protein is CSALDRVIHEQFF.

This chain connects TRBV5-4 to TRBJ1-1, with 7 bases that match TRBD1. Germline-derived CDR1 and CDR2 are SGHNT and YYREEE (reference sequence). CDR3 length equals 14 residues. J lost 1 base, V lost 2 bases, and 2 bases had no gene match. The chain's CDR3 is CASSFGTENTEAFF. The CDR3 nucleotides read TGTGCCAGCAGCTTTGGGACAGAGAACACTGAAGCTTTCTTT.

The table lists this clonotype with many counts. The chain combines TRBV5-1 with TRBJ2-2, with a tentative D call TRBD2 (5 bases). CDR1 is SGHRS and CDR2 is YFSETQ in the germline V gene. The CDR3 loop spans 14 amino acids. V was cut by 4 bases and J by 5 bases, with 12 bases left in between. The CDR3 protein is CASSPSTITGELFF. CDR3 nucleotide sequence: TGCGCCAGCAGCCCCTCGACTATAACCGGGGAGCTGTTTTTT.

In DNA form, the CDR3 reads TGTGCCAGCAGTCTTCAGCGGGAGGCTTACAATGAGCAGTTCTTC. Translated: CASSLQREAYNEQFF. J is TRBJ2-1 and V is TRBV2; 9 bases are shared with TRBD2. The V segment lost 5 bases and the J segment 4 bases; nucleotides outside the gene matches: 6. This CDR3 spans 15 amino acids. In germline, CDR1 is SNHLY, CDR2 FYNNEI.

This clonotype showed up many times. This chain uses TRBV7-6 with TRBJ2-5, with D maybe TRBD1 (5 bases). Trimming took off 3 bases at V and 5 bases at J, with 10 bases between the two ends. The CDR3 has 13 amino acids. The germline CDR1 and CDR2 sequences are SGHVS and FNYEAQ. CDR3 amino acids: CASSFQGRETQYF. CDR3 nucleotide sequence: TGTGCCAGCAGCTTCCAGGGAAGGGAGACCCAGTACTTC.